Below, one TCR beta chain is given with its context. Compared with germline, one end of the junction differs, possibly owing to a read error. This specimen belongs to a study of blood T cells in healthy people across ages. Germline values: CDR1 SEHNR, CDR2 FQNEAQ (reference sequence). CDR3 length: 14 residues. Each donor had 8 to 10 milliliters of peripheral blood drawn. Isolation recovered at least 6.5 million PBMCs from every sample. For the second PCR, which ran for roughly 6 to 12 cycles, a sample-barcoded 5' primer and a J-beta primer mix were used. TCRdb processed the 5' RACE reads anew with MiXCR; each CDR3 protein has one entry. The profile shows 1.5 million to 2 million distinct CDR3 sequences, under 30% of them singletons.

The clonotype was recovered from a woman in her twenties or thirties in good health. Sequencing input: blood. The chain is built from TRBV7-9 and TRBJ2-7; the match to TRBD1 covers 8 bases. The CDR3 DNA follows: TGTTCCTCATCATCCGGGACAGGCACCTACGAGCGGTACTTC. Its protein product is CSSSSGTGTYERYF.